This TCR beta chain was identified during a study of shared clonotypes between healthy human individuals. Study background: Plates per donor: three CD4 naive, three CD4 memory, two CD8 naive, one CD8 memory.

As concerns this clone: Its specificity is unknown.

Germline V lookup: CDR1 SGHNT, CDR2 YYREEE (reference sequence). CDR3 length: 15 amino acids. The ends were cut back, 1 base at V and 2 bases at J, with 11 bases in the middle. The study, taken as a whole, reports: All-four-donor shared clonotypes had higher generation probabilities than non-shared clonotypes did.

Sequencing was performed with immunoSEQ multiplex PCR; in TCRdb, only in-frame clones are kept and a portion is missing. The sample lists around 1,900,000 clones; around 93% were seen once. Terminally differentiated effector memory CD45RA+ cells were excluded by CCR7 positive selection of CD45RO-negative cells. All participating donors were Caucasian adults from Nashville, Tennessee. The gene calls are TRBV5-4 and TRBJ2-3, with TRBD1 as a possible D gene (5 bases). The source material was naive CD8+ T cells from PBMCs. This clonotype was obtained from a man between 18 and 35 years old in good health. Some clones in this sample may be carry-over from other donors' samples. DNA for the CDR3: TGTGCCAGCAGCTTGTCTCCCAGGGACACAGATACGCAGTATTTT. This encodes CASSLSPRDTDTQYF.